This T cell receptor (beta chain) emerged from a study of T cell responses to AZD1222 COVID-19 vaccine. Sequenced by immunoSEQ multiplex PCR; TCRdb stores in-frame clones only, minus some. Of fewer than 110,000 clones in the sample, less than 95% are singletons; the top ten hold about 5%. General study findings and limits: As reported, nearly half of all spike-specific TCRs target variant regions that are unmutated. White British donors predominated, females outnumbered males, and clonal diversity was possibly underestimated. Baseline antibody screening turned up just a handful of seropositive AZD1222 recipients. After the peak T cell response, and only then, were repertoires sampled.

This clone came up once. The antigen remains undetermined. From germline, CDR1 is SGHTA and CDR2 FQGTGA. V lost 2 bases and J lost 4; bases outside the gene matches: 3. CDR3 length: 15 residues. Source: peripheral blood, taken on day 0 of AZD1222 vaccination. This sequence was found in an adult in good health. V is TRBV7-3 and J is TRBJ2-2, with 8 bases lining up with TRBD2. The CDR3 loop is CASSLAGGSTGELFF. The DNA of the CDR3 is TGTGCCAGCAGCTTAGCGGGGGGATCCACCGGGGAGCTGTTTTTT.